This TCR beta chain was documented in a study of a mutant IDH1 vaccine in newly diagnosed glioma. Study at large: Vaccines were first given 4-6 weeks after radiotherapy alone, or with temozolomide cycles. Radiotherapy, temozolomide, or both had been given previously, and both were given to most.

Time point here: week 23, last vaccination. In every dose of vaccine, 300 ug of mutant IDH1 20-mer peptide was given alongside topical imiquimod. Each tumor in the donors was a new WHO grade 3 or 4 astrocytoma, IDH1-mutant and ATRX-lost. The length of the CDR3 is 13 residues. The V end lost 5 bases, the J end lost 2 bases, and 8 bases lay between the germline ends. Per germline, CDR1 SGHNT and CDR2 YENEEA. The method was immunoSEQ multiplex PCR; TCRdb's version includes in-frame clones alone and lacks a portion of them. The sample consists of roughly 76,000 clones, 70% to 90% of them appearing once. About this clone: Its specificity is not known.

Findings and limits, study-wide: Of the patients, roughly 95% had vaccine-induced immune responses.

The chain joins TRBV11-3 to TRBJ2-3; tentatively, D is TRBD1 (6 bases). Material: PBMCs, obtained from a glioma patient whose treatment included an IDH1 peptide vaccine. The sequence was obtained from a man in his thirties or forties with glioma. Some clones in this sample may be carry-over from other donors' samples. CDR3 DNA sequence: TGTGCCAGCAGCCGGGACAACACAGATACGCAGTATTTT. Its protein product is CASSRDNTDTQYF.